This T cell receptor (beta chain) derives from a study of T-cell memory formation after mild COVID-19. This clonotype showed up just a few times. A single record per CDR3 protein comes from TCRdb applying MiXCR to the 5' RACE reads. The data hold about 350,000 distinct CDR3 sequences, with 12% to 15% observed a single time. V lost 5 bases to trimming and J lost 2 bases, with 14 bases between them. Germline V gene data show CDR1 as SGHRS and CDR2 as YFSETQ. The CDR3 sequence is 15 residues long. This clonotype was sampled from a man aged 18 to 30 who had mild COVID-19 (a few samples of this study predate the infection). Cell type and time point are not known. The sequencing sample was made of PBMCs or a T cell subset sorted from them (not recorded which). J is TRBJ2-1 and V is TRBV5-1, with D possibly matching TRBD1 (6 bases). The CDR3 bases are TGCGCCAGCAGGCCCGCAGGGGAACCCTACAATGAGCAGTTCTTC. Residues: CASRPAGEPYNEQFF.